These 21 T cell receptor beta chains came from one sample sequenced in a study of shared clonotypes between healthy human individuals (dated by TCRdb to 2019 to 2021). Receptors were amplified or captured by the immunoSEQ multiplex PCR assay. Not all clones reach the TCRdb copy of this immuneACCESS table, which keeps in-frame sequences only. Checked studies attribute under half of the gap to unresolved V genes and leave the rest unexplained. Across this sample there are roughly 510,000 clones, with over 60% seen only once. The top ten hold approximately 12% of the sample. The sequencing sample was made of PBMCs. The source of these receptors is a woman in her thirties or forties in good health. Some clones in this sample may be carry-over from other donors' samples.

V usage is TRBV4-1 and J usage is TRBJ1-3, with D tentatively TRBD1 (5 bases). This CDR3 comprises 15 residues. Between the trimmed V and J ends, which lost 5 bases and 0 bases, there was a span of 11 bases. The V gene's germline CDR1 is MGHRA and CDR2 YSYEKL. The CDR3 sequence is CASSMLGLSGNTIYF. The CDR3 DNA reads TGCGCCAGCAGCATGCTGGGGCTCTCTGGAAACACCATATATTTT.

V gene TRBV5-6 combines with J gene TRBJ1-1; 9 positions agree with TRBD1. V lost 1 base, J lost 0 bases, and 4 bases stayed unmatched. The germline V gene encodes CDR1 SGHDT and CDR2 YYEEEE. The CDR3 has 16 amino acids. The CDR3 DNA reads TGTGCCAGCAGCTTGCAACAGGGGGCTTTGAACACTGAAGCTTTCTTT. It translates to CASSLQQGALNTEAFF.

This clone was picked up a small number of times. This rearrangement joins TRBV5-6 to TRBJ1-4, with TRBD1 matching over 9 bases. Trimming took 4 bases from V and 2 from J; bases not matched to a gene: 9. CDR3 length: 17 amino acids. The germline gives CDR1 SGHDT, CDR2 YYEEEE. The CDR3 DNA follows: TGTGCCAGCAGCGGCCACAGGGGGCTTGTGACTAATGAAAAACTGTTTTTT. Translating gives CASSGHRGLVTNEKLFF. Full variable domain (remainder filled in from reference TRBV5-6 and TRBJ1-4): DAGVTQSPTHLIKTRGQQVTLRCSPKSGHDTVSWYQQALGQGPQFIFQYYEEEERQRGNFPDRFSGHQFPNYSSELNVNALLLGDSALYLCASSGHRGLVTNEKLFFGSGTQLSVL.

The DNA of the CDR3 is TGTGCCAGCAGCCTCGACAGAAATAACTATGGCTACACCTTC. Its protein is CASSLDRNNYGYTF. The V gene is TRBV7-2, the J gene TRBJ1-2; maybe TRBD1 (5 bases). Germline V CDR1 and CDR2: SGHTA, FQGNSA. The CDR3 is made up of 14 amino acids. The V and J ends lost 5 bases and 1 base respectively, with 11 bases between them.

V usage is TRBV5-6 and J usage is TRBJ2-3; D gene uncertain. The germline V and J ends were trimmed by 1 base and 5 bases, with 8 bases remaining between them. Germline V lookup: CDR1 SGHDT, CDR2 YYEEEE. The CDR3 extends over 13 amino acids. CDR3 in DNA: TGTGCCAGCAGCTTGCCATCAATAGATACGCAGTATTTT. Protein: CASSLPSIDTQYF. The entire variable domain, with the rest obtained from reference TRBV5-6 and TRBJ2-3, is as follows: DAGVTQSPTHLIKTRGQQVTLRCSPKSGHDTVSWYQQALGQGPQFIFQYYEEEERQRGNFPDRFSGHQFPNYSSELNVNALLLGDSALYLCASSLPSIDTQYFGPGTRLTVL.

The rearrangement joins TRBV5-4 to TRBJ2-1, with D perhaps TRBD2 (5 bases). There are 13 residues in the CDR3. In germline, CDR1 is SGHNT, CDR2 YYREEE (reference sequence). Trimming took off 0 bases at V and 9 bases at J, with 10 bases between the two ends. CDR3 sequence: CASSLDGVVEQFF. The CDR3 DNA is TGTGCCAGCAGCTTGGACGGGGTTGTTGAGCAGTTCTTC.

This clone appeared a few times. The J gene is TRBJ1-5, the V gene TRBV19, with a possible D match to TRBD1 (6 bases). The CDR3 contains 14 residues. Trimming left V 6 bases short and J 4 bases short, with 13 bases between. Per the germline V gene, CDR1 is LNHDA and CDR2 is SQIVND (reference sequence). This CDR3 is CASRAPDRNQPQHF. CDR3 coding DNA: TGTGCCAGTAGGGCCCCCGACAGGAATCAGCCCCAGCATTTT.

This chain uses TRBV9 with TRBJ2-5; 7 nucleotides agree with TRBD1. Germline V gene lookup returns CDR1 SGDLS and CDR2 YYNGEE. There are 16 residues in the CDR3. V gave up 0 bases and J gave up 1 base; unmatched junction bases: 6. The CDR3, as DNA: TGTGCCAGCAGCGTAGCAGAGGGGGCCCGCCAAGAGACCCAGTACTTC. It specifies CASSVAEGARQETQYF.

The chain combines TRBV11-3 with TRBJ1-1, with 7 bases fitting TRBD1. Trimming took 4 bases from V and 7 from J; bases not matched to a gene: 9. The CDR3 totals 14 residues. Germline V CDR1 and CDR2: SGHNT, YENEEA. CDR3 DNA sequence: TGTGCCAGCAGCTCAACCCAGGGGGTTGGTGAAGCTTTCTTT. Encoded protein: CASSSTQGVGEAFF.

The chain combines TRBV5-6 with TRBJ2-5; D unresolved. Trimming stripped 0 bases from V and 4 bases from J, with 7 bases between. This CDR3 comprises 13 residues. The V gene's germline CDR1 is SGHDT and CDR2 YYEEEE. The CDR3 is CASSLVGGETQYF. The CDR3, as DNA: TGTGCCAGCAGCTTGGTGGGCGGAGAGACCCAGTACTTC.

The V and J genes are TRBV7-2 and TRBJ2-6; possible D gene TRBD2, 6 bases. The germline CDR1 and CDR2 sequences are SGHTA and FQGNSA. This CDR3 is built from 16 residues. Trimming shortened V by 5 bases and J by 0 bases, and 11 bases separated the two germline ends. The DNA for the CDR3 is TGTGCCAGCAGCCGCACCGGGGGCTCTGGGGCCAACGTCCTGACTTTC. Residues: CASSRTGGSGANVLTF.

This clone was counted a few times. The chain links TRBV2 to TRBJ2-7; D is unresolved. CDR3 length equals 11 residues. Germline values: CDR1 SNHLY, CDR2 FYNNEI. Trimming shortened V by 8 bases and J by 1 base, and 6 bases separated the two germline ends. The CDR3 DNA reads as TGTGCCAGCCAGGCTTCCTACGAGCAGTACTTC. This codes for CASQASYEQYF.

The chain recombines TRBV6-5 with TRBJ2-7; 9 bases fit TRBD1. V was pared by 2 bases and J by 0 bases, with 5 bases of the junction left unmatched. The germline CDR1 and CDR2 sequences are MNHEY and SVGAGI. The CDR3 is 16 amino acids. The CDR3 region is CASSYPTGGHSYEQYF. The CDR3 DNA sequence: TGTGCCAGCAGTTACCCCACAGGGGGCCACTCCTACGAGCAGTACTTC.

The sample holds one count of this clone. V gene TRBV7-2 combines with J gene TRBJ2-7, with D possibly being TRBD2 (5 bases). Trimming took off 1 base at V and 2 bases at J, with 12 bases between the two ends. CDR3 length equals 15 residues. CDR1 is SGHTA, CDR2 FQGNSA, per germline. CDR3: CASSLETTRPYEQYF. DNA for the CDR3: TGTGCCAGCAGCTTAGAGACTACCAGACCCTACGAGCAGTACTTC.

The rearrangement uses TRBV28 and TRBJ2-7, with 7 bases that match TRBD1. CDR1 is MDHEN, CDR2 SYDVKM, per germline. The CDR3 runs to 13 residues. V lost 5 bases to trimming and J lost 1 base; unmatched junction nucleotides: 2. The CDR3 loop reads CASSGTASYEQYF. Here the CDR3 DNA reads TGTGCCAGCAGTGGGACAGCTTCCTACGAGCAGTACTTC.

This chain uses TRBV28 with TRBJ2-7, with TRBD1 matching 9 bases. Germline lookup yields CDR1 MDHEN and CDR2 SYDVKM. This CDR3 contains 14 residues. Unmatched junction bases numbered 6, after V lost 5 bases and J lost 4 bases. The CDR3 sequence: CASSPPDRGYEQYF. In nucleotides, the CDR3 is TGTGCCAGCAGTCCGCCGGACAGGGGTTACGAGCAGTACTTC.

J is TRBJ2-5 and V is TRBV7-6; 10 bases are a match to TRBD2. The J call is uncertain, as TRBJ2-7 better fits the DNA end. CDR3 length: 15 residues. CDR1 and CDR2 from the germline V gene are SGHVS and FNYEAQ. The CDR3 DNA reads TGTGCCAGCAGCTCCTTGACTAGCGGGTTTTACGAGCAGTACTTC. It encodes CASSSLTSGFYEQYF.

The table lists this clone with many counts. The rearrangement links TRBV7-8 to TRBJ1-4, with TRBD1 matching 7 bases. The CDR3 covers 15 residues. Unmatched junction bases numbered 9, after V lost 5 bases and J lost 6 bases. The germline gives CDR1 SGHVS, CDR2 FQNEAQ. In DNA, the CDR3 is TGTGCCAGCAGCCGACACAGGGGCACAGATGAAAAACTGTTTTTT. Protein product: CASSRHRGTDEKLFF.

The rearrangement links TRBV29-1 to TRBJ2-7; maybe TRBD2 (5 bases). Looked up from germline, CDR1 is SQVTM and CDR2 is ANQGSEA. V dropped 4 bases and J dropped 3 bases, with 13 bases sitting between them. CDR3 length equals 13 residues. The CDR3 bases are TGCAGCGTTGCAACTACGGGGAACTACGAGCAGTACTTC. Its protein product is CSVATTGNYEQYF.

This clone came up a few times. The chain combines TRBV9 with TRBJ2-5; D unclear. Germline CDR1 SGDLS, CDR2 YYNGEE. The CDR3 extends over 15 amino acids. V was shortened by 0 bases and J by 2 bases, with 11 bases between the two germline ends. The CDR3 protein is CASSVDSTRQETQYF. CDR3 nucleotide sequence: TGTGCCAGCAGCGTAGATTCGACACGACAAGAGACCCAGTACTTC. The entire variable domain, with the rest obtained from reference TRBV9 and TRBJ2-5, is as follows: DSGVTQTPKHLITATGQRVTLRCSPRSGDLSVYWYQQSLDQGLQFLIQYYNGEERAKGNILERFSAQQFPDLHSELNLSSLELGDSALYFCASSVDSTRQETQYFGPGTRLLVL.

The chain carries TRBV5-1 and TRBJ2-5; D not resolved. This CDR3 is built from 14 residues. Between the trimmed V and J ends, which lost 0 bases and 1 base, there was a span of 7 bases. CDR1 is SGHRS and CDR2 is YFSETQ in the germline V gene. In DNA form, the CDR3 reads TGCGCCAGCAGCTTGGGAGTCGGCCAAGAGACCCAGTACTTC. It codes for CASSLGVGQETQYF.